The T cell receptor (beta chain) under discussion was sequenced for a study of blood T cell repertoires in COVID-19. Across the whole study: From T cells, B-cell-depleted T cells, or PBMCs came the material, which was cDNA or gDNA.

Germline V gene lookup returns CDR1 SGHRS and CDR2 YFSETQ. V lost 0 bases to trimming and J lost 4 bases, with 4 bases between them. The CDR3 runs to 12 residues. Some clones are missing from TCRdb's copy, which holds only in-frame ones; the method was immunoSEQ multiplex PCR. The table shows about 120,000 clones, with roughly 90% occurring only once. This clone was observed a handful of times. Different DNA sequences within this sample yield the same CDR3. The sequence came from a human donor in a cohort sampled during active COVID-19. The rearrangement links TRBV5-1 to TRBJ2-5, with unresolved D. Sequencing was done on a sample of peripheral blood. Here the CDR3 reads CASSLAGETQYF. The CDR3 DNA reads as TGCGCCAGCAGCTTGGCCGGAGAGACCCAGTACTTC.